This T cell receptor (beta chain) was observed in a study of blood T cells in healthy people across ages (dated by TCRdb to the mid-2010s). Regarding the research as a whole: Template switching captured roughly one uniquely barcoded TCR beta cDNA molecule per two T cells in model experiments. The study measured age-related changes in TCR beta repertoire diversity using deep sequencing normalized with unique cDNA molecular identifiers. To avoid experimental bias, donors of different ages were randomly spread across the sequencing lanes. Two additional independent replicas of 1 million unique cDNA reads from the same blood draw were analyzed for two donors (one aged 18 to 29 and one aged 80 or older). Donors were grouped into four age groups: young (average 16 years), middle-aged (under 40), aged (around 60) and long-lived (approximately 75).

From a lookup of the germline V gene, CDR1 and CDR2 are SGHDN and FVKESK. Including the terminal cysteine and phenylalanine, the CDR3 comprises 14 residues. The only DNA kept is the CDR3, 42 bases in frame from the first base. V is shortened by 2 bases, J by 11 bases, and the region joining them spans 18 bases. Library preparation employed 5' RACE. Sequencing relied on an Illumina HiSeq 2500. A second roughly 6 to 12 cycle PCR used a sample-barcoded 5' primer and a J-beta primer mix. A unique molecular identifier was introduced onto each TCR beta cDNA molecule by a template-switch 5' adaptor carrying 12 random nucleotides. Each sample yielded at least 2.5 million CDR3-containing paired-end reads. First-strand cDNA synthesis was performed from all RNA using the Mint cDNA synthesis kit, with priming by a TRBC-specific oligonucleotide. All cDNA was treated with uracil-DNA glycosylase and then went through a first 18-cycle PCR with the universal primers M1SS and BC2_uni_R. Per the original workflow: For normalization, 1 million high-quality reads, each with a distinct molecular identifier, were randomly selected from each sample. Reads with shared molecular identifiers were discarded instead of being binned into consensus sequences. CDR3 identification, clonotype clustering and error correction used MiTCR with a Q25 quality threshold and the strictest error-elimination algorithm. Lower-bound total TCR beta diversity was estimated with a nonparametric unseen species model using Euler transformation. TCRdb reanalyzed the raw reads on its own, using fastp at Q25 for trimming and MiXCR for clone calling, and kept in-frame beta chains. Rows are combined by CDR3 protein, so each entry shows the most common genes and DNA. The V and J calls follow TCRdb's processing rather than the paper's. The sample profile shows roughly 2 million distinct CDR3 sequences; just under 50% of them were found once. Less than 2.5% of the sample is held by the ten biggest clonotypes.

This clonotype was recorded only once. Its antigen has not been determined. No much larger clone exists at a distance of one base, and base qualities are not known. What the study reported, not specific to this receptor: Donor CMV infection status was unknown, potentially confounding age-related changes in expanded clonotypes. Observed TCR beta diversity correlated strongly with the percentage of naive T cells measured by flow cytometry. Since profiling was done on bulk unsorted PBMCs, naive and antigen-experienced compartments could not be conclusively compared. Compared with the aged group, more naive CD4+ T cells, fewer expanded clones and increased TCR diversity were shown by the long-lived group, suggesting age selection. Observed TCR beta diversity per million T cells fell roughly linearly with age, and a significant reduction was already apparent by age around 40. Estimates of total diversity based on one million sequenced T cells were regarded as lower bounds and as underestimates.

The approximately 40 donors, aged 6 to 90 years, were systemically healthy Caucasian individuals from Russia. Around 10 milliliters of peripheral blood were collected from each donor into EDTA-treated Vacutainer tubes. Ficoll-Paque density-gradient centrifugation was used to isolate PBMCs, with at least 6 million obtained per sample. Total RNA was extracted from PBMCs with Trizol reagent, with at least 5.5 micrograms obtained per sample. For every donor, an aliquot of PBMCs went through flow cytometry to measure the percentages of naive CD45RAhigh/CD27high T cells. This TCR derives from a woman aged 40 to 50 in good health. Sequenced material: blood. Recombination joined TRBV14 with TRBJ2-5, with no reliable assignment of the D segment. The CDR3 in this case is CASSQTIPHNEQYF. The nucleotide sequence is TGTGCCAGCAGCCAAACAATACCCCACAATGAGCAGTACTTC.